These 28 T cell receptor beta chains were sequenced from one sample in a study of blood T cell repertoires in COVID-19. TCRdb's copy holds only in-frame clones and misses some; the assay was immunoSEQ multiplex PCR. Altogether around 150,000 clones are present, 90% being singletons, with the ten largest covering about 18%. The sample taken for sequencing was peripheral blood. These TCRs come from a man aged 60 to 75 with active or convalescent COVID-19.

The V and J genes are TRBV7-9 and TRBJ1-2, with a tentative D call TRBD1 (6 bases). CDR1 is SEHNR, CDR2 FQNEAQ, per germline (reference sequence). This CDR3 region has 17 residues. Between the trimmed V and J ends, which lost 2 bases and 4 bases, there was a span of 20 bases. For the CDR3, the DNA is TGTGCCAGCAGCTTACCCACAGGGTCTTCAGCTACCTATGGCTACACCTTC. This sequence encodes CASSLPTGSSATYGYTF.

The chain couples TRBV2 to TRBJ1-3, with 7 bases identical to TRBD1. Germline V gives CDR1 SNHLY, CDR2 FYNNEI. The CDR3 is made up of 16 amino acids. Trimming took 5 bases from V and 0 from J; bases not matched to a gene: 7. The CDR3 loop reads CASSPPGQHSGNTIYF. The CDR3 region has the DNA TGTGCCAGCAGTCCACCGGGACAGCACTCTGGAAACACCATATATTTT.

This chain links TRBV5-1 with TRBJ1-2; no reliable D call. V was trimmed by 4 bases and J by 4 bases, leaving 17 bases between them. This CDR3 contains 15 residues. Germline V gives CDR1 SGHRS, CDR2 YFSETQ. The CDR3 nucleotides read TGCGCCAGCAGCGTGGGAGGATCCTCCTCCTATGGCTACACCTTC. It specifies CASSVGGSSSYGYTF.

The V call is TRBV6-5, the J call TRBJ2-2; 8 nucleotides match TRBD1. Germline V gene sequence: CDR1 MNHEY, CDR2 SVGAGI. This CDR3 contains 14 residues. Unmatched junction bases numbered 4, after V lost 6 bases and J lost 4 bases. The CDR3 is CASSAQGGTGELFF. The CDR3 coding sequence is TGTGCCAGCAGCGCACAGGGGGGCACCGGGGAGCTGTTTTTT.

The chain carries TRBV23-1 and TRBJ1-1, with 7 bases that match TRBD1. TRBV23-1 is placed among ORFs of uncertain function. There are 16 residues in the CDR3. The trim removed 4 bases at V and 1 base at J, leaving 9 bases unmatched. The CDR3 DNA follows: TGCGCCAGCAGTCGTCGGGACAGCCGAGGGAACACTGAAGCTTTCTTT. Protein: CASSRRDSRGNTEAFF.

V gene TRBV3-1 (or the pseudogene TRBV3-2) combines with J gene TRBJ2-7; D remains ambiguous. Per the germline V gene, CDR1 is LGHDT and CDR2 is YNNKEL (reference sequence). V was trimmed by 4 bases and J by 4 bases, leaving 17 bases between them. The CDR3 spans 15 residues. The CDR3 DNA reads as TGTGCCAGCAGCCTACAACACACCAATGAATACGAGCAGTACTTC. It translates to CASSLQHTNEYEQYF.

The CDR3 here is CASSLVFSTAVYNEKLFF. CDR3 bases: TGTGCCAGCAGCTTAGTCTTCTCAACAGCGGTATATAATGAAAAACTGTTTTTT. The J gene is TRBJ1-4, the V gene TRBV7-2; D is undetermined. CDR1 and CDR2 from the germline V gene are SGHTA and FQGNSA. The CDR3 has 18 amino acids. The V and J ends lost 1 base and 4 bases respectively, with 19 bases between them.

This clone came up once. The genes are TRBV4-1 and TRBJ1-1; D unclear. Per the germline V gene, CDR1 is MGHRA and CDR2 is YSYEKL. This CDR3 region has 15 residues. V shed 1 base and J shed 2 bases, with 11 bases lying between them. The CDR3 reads CASSQAQATNTEAFF. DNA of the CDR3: TGCGCCAGCAGCCAAGCTCAGGCGACAAACACTGAAGCTTTCTTT.

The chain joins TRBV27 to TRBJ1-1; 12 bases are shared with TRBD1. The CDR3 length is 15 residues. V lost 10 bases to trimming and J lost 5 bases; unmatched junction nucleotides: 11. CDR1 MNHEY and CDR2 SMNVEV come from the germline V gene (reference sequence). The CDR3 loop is CATQFRGQGATEAFF. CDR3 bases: TGTGCCACCCAATTCCGGGGACAGGGGGCAACTGAAGCTTTCTTT.

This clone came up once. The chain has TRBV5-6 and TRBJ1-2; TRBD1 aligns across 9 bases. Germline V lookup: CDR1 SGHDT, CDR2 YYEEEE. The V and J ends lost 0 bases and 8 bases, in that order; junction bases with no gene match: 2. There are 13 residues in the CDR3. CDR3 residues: CASSLDRGHGYTF. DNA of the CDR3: TGTGCCAGCAGCTTGGACAGGGGGCACGGCTACACCTTC.

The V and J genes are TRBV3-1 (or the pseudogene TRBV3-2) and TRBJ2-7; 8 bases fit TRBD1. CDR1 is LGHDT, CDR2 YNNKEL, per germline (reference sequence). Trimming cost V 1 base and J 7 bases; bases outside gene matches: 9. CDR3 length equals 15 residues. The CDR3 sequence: CASSQVYQGAREQYF. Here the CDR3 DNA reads TGTGCCAGCAGCCAAGTTTATCAGGGGGCTCGAGAGCAGTACTTC.

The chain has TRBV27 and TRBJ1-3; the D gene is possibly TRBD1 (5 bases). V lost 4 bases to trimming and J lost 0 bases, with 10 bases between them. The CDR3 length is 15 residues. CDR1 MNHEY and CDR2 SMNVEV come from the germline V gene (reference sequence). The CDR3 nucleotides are TGTGCCAGCAGTTCCGGACACCGCTCTGGAAACACCATATATTTT. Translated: CASSSGHRSGNTIYF.

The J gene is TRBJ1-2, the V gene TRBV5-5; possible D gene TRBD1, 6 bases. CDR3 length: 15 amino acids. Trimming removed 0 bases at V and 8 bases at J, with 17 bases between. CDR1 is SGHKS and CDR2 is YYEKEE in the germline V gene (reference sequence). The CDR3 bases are TGTGCCAGCAGCTTGGCGTTGTTGACAGGTGGAGGCTACACCTTC. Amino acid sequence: CASSLALLTGGGYTF.

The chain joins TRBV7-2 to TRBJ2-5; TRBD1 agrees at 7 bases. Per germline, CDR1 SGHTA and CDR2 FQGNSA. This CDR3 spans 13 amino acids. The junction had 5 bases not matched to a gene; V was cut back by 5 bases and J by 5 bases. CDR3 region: CASSPGQRETQYF. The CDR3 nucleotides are TGTGCCAGCAGCCCGGGACAGCGGGAGACCCAGTACTTC.

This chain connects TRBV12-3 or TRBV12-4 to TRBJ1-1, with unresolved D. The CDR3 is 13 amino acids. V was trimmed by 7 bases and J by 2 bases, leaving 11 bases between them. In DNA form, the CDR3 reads TGTGCCAGCAACGCACAGCAAAACACTGAAGCTTTCTTT. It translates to CASNAQQNTEAFF.

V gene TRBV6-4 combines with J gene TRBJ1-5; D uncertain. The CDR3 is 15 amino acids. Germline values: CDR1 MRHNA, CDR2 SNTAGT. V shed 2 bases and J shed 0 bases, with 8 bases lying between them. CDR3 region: CASSDTGASNQPQHF. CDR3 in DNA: TGTGCCAGCAGTGACACGGGTGCTAGCAATCAGCCCCAGCATTTT.

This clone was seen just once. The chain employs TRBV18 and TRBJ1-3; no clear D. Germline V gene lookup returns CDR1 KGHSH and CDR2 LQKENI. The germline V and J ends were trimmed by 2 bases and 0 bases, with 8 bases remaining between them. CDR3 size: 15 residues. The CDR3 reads CASSPSQSSGNTIYF. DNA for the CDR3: TGTGCCAGCTCACCATCACAGTCCTCTGGAAACACCATATATTTT.

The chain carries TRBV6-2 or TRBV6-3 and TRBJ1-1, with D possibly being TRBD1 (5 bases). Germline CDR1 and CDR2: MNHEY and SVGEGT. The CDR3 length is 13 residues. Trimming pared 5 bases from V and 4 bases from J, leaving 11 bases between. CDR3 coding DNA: TGTGCCAGCAGTCGTTCGGGGGTCACTGAAGCTTTCTTT. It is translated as CASSRSGVTEAFF.

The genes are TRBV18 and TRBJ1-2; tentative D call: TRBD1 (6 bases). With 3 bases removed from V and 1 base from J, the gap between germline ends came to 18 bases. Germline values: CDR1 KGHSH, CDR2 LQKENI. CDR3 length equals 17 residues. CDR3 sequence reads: CASSPQGRGGNNYGYTF. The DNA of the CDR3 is TGTGCCAGCTCACCTCAGGGGAGGGGCGGAAATAACTATGGCTACACCTTC. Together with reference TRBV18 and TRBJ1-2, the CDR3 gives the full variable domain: NAGVMQNPRHLVRRRGQEARLRCSPMKGHSHVYWYRQLPEEGLKFMVYLQKENIIDESGMPKERFSAEFPKEGPSILRIQQVVRGDSAAYFCASSPQGRGGNNYGYTFGSGTRLTVV.

Written as DNA, the CDR3 is TGTGCCATAAATATGGGCCAGGGAACTGAAGCTTTCTTT. Translating gives CAINMGQGTEAFF. The rearrangement links TRBV10-3 to TRBJ1-1; D is perhaps TRBD1 (5 bases). Per germline, CDR1 ENHRY and CDR2 SYGVKD. V lost 9 bases to trimming and J lost 5 bases, with 16 bases between them. The CDR3 has 13 amino acids.

CDR3 in amino acids: CASSPGGNNYGYTF. CDR3 bases: TGTGCCAGCAGCCCAGGGGGTAATAACTATGGCTACACCTTC. The chain couples TRBV6-5 to TRBJ1-2; 7 bases fit TRBD1. This CDR3 has 14 amino acids. V shed 6 bases and J 1 base; nucleotides not matched to a gene: 5. Germline lookup yields CDR1 MNHEY and CDR2 SVGAGI.

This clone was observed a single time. For the CDR3, the DNA is TGTGCCAGCAGCTCAGGACAGGGCAATCAGCCCCAGCATTTT. Protein product: CASSSGQGNQPQHF. The J gene is TRBJ1-5, the V gene TRBV5-6, with 7 bases aligning to TRBD1. Germline V gene lookup returns CDR1 SGHDT and CDR2 YYEEEE. The CDR3 consists of 14 residues. The junction had 2 bases not matched to a gene; V was cut back by 3 bases and J by 2 bases.

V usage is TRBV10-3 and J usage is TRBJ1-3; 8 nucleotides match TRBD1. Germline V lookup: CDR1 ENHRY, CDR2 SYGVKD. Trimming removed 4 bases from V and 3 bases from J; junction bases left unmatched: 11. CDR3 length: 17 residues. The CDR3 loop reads CAISVLSGGSGGNTIYF. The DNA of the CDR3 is TGTGCCATCAGTGTTCTATCAGGGGGCTCGGGTGGAAACACCATATATTTT.

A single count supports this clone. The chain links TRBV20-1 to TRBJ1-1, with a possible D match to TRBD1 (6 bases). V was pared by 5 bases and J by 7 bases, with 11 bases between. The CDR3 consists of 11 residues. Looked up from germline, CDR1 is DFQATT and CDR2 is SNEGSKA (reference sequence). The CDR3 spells CSADRGYEAFF. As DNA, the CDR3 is TGCAGTGCTGATAGGGGGTATGAAGCTTTCTTT.

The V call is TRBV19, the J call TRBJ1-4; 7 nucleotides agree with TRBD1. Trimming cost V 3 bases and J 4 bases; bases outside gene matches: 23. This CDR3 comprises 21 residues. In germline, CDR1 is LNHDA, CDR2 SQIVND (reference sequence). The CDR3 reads CASSILTGFYSLAVVNEKLFF. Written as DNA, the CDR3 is TGTGCCAGTAGTATCTTGACAGGGTTCTATTCCCTCGCCGTCGTTAATGAAAAACTGTTTTTT.

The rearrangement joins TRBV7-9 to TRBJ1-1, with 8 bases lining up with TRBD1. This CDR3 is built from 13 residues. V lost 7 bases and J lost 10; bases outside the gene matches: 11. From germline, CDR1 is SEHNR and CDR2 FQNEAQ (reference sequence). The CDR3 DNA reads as TGTGCCAGCAAAGACTCAGGGGGCCCCGGAGCTTTCTTT. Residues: CASKDSGGPGAFF.

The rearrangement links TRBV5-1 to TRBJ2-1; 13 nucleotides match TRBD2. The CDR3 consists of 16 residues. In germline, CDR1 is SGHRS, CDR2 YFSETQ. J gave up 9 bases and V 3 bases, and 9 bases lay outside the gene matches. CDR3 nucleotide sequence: TGCGCCAGCAGCTCGCTTACTAGCGGGAGGGCGGCTGAGCAGTTCTTC. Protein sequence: CASSSLTSGRAAEQFF.

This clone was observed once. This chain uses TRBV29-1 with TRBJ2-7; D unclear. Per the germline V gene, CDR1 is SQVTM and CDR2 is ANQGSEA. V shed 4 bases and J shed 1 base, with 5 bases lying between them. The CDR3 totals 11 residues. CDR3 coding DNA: TGCAGCGTTGCCGAGTCCTACGAGCAGTACTTC. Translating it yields CSVAESYEQYF.